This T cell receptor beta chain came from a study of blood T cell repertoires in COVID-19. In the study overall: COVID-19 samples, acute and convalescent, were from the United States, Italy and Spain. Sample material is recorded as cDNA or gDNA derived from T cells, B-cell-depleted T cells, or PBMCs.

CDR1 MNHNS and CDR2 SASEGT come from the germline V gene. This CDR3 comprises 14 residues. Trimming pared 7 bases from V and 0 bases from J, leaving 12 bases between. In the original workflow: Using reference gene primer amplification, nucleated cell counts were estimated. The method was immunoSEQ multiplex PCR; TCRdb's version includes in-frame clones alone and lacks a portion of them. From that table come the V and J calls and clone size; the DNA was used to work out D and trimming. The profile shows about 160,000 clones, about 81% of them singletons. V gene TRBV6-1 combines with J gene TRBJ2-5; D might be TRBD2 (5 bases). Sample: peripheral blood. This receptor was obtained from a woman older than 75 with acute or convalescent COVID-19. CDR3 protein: CASTSGNYQETQYF. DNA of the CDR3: TGTGCCAGCACCTCCGGGAACTACCAAGAGACCCAGTACTTC.